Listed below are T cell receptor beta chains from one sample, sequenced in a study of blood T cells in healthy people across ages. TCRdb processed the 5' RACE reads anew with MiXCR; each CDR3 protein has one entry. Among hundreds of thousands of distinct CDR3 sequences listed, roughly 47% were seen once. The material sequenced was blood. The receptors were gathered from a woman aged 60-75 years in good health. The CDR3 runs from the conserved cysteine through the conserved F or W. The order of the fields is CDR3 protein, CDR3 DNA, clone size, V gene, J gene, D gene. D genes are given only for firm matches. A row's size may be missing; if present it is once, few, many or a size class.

CDR3: CSVEDGSPTSGGYTDTQYF
DNA: TGCAGCGTTGAAGATGGTTCCCCGACTAGCGGGGGATACACAGATACGCAGTATTTT
size: many
V: TRBV29-1
J: TRBJ2-3
D: TRBD2

CDR3: CASRNLAGSSYNEQYF
DNA: TGTGCCAGCAGGAACCTAGCGGGGAGCTCCTACAATGAGCAGTACTTC
size: few
V: TRBV12-3/TRBV12-4
J: TRBJ2-7
D: TRBD2

CDR3: CASGLGRPAYEQYF
DNA: TGTGCCAGCGGTCTAGGCAGGCCCGCCTACGAGCAGTACTTC
size: many
V: TRBV27
J: TRBJ2-7
D: -

CDR3: CASSFFARGGMSTEAFF
DNA: TGTGCCAGCAGTTTTTTCGCACGGGGAGGCATGAGCACTGAAGCTTTCTTT
size: -
V: TRBV12-3/TRBV12-4
J: TRBJ1-1
D: -

CDR3: CASSWARREETQYF
DNA: TGTGCCAGCAGCTGGGCCCGCAGGGAAGAGACCCAGTACTTC
size: -
V: TRBV5-4
J: TRBJ2-5
D: -

CDR3: CASSSPLAGLVNEQFF
DNA: TGTGCCAGCAGCTCCCCTCTAGCGGGGTTGGTAAATGAGCAGTTCTTC
size: -
V: TRBV7-2
J: TRBJ2-1
D: TRBD2

CDR3: CASTTGLAGNNEQFF
DNA: TGTGCCAGCACCACCGGACTAGCGGGAAACAATGAGCAGTTCTTC
size: -
V: TRBV6-5
J: TRBJ2-1
D: TRBD2

CDR3: CASRPLGQGALVSGANVLTF
DNA: TGTGCCAGCAGACCCCTGGGGCAGGGAGCCTTAGTATCTGGGGCCAACGTCCTGACTTTC
size: -
V: TRBV6-1
J: TRBJ2-6
D: -

CDR3: CSAIMVSGSTDTQYF
DNA: TGCAGTGCTATTATGGTTAGCGGGAGCACAGATACGCAGTATTTT
size: few
V: TRBV20-1
J: TRBJ2-3
D: TRBD2

CDR3: CASFRDRGSHEQYF
DNA: TGTGCCAGCTTCCGGGACAGGGGGTCTCACGAGCAGTACTTC
size: -
V: TRBV7-9
J: TRBJ2-7
D: TRBD1

CDR3: CASTLGTSGNNEQYF
DNA: TGTGCCAGCACCTTAGGGACTAGCGGTAACAATGAGCAGTACTTC
size: -
V: TRBV7-3
J: TRBJ2-5
D: TRBD2

CDR3: CRPSSTDTQYF
DNA: TGCAGACCCTCTAGCACAGATACGCAGTATTTT
size: few
V: TRBV20-1
J: TRBJ2-3
D: -

CDR3: CASFEGTGPQPQHF
DNA: TGTGCCAGCTTCGAAGGGACAGGGCCTCAGCCCCAGCATTTT
size: -
V: TRBV18
J: TRBJ1-5
D: TRBD1

CDR3: CASAPRGWADAQYF
DNA: TGTGCCAGCGCCCCGCGCGGGTGGGCAGATGCGCAGTATTTT
size: once
V: TRBV9
J: TRBJ2-3
D: -

CDR3: CASSTTGTSSDNEQFF
DNA: TGTGCCAGCAGTACAACCGGGACTAGCTCCGACAATGAGCAGTTCTTC
size: -
V: TRBV12-3/TRBV12-4
J: TRBJ2-1
D: TRBD2

CDR3: CATSITSGALNEQFF
DNA: TGTGCCACCTCGATAACTAGCGGGGCCCTCAATGAGCAGTTCTTC
size: -
V: TRBV24-1
J: TRBJ2-1
D: TRBD2

CDR3: CASSSLGLADGQQYF
DNA: TGTGCCAGCAGCTCCCTCGGACTAGCGGATGGTCAGCAGTACTTC
size: few
V: TRBV7-2
J: TRBJ2-7
D: TRBD2

CDR3: CAASSGRMDEQFF
DNA: TGTGCCGCATCTAGCGGGAGGATGGATGAGCAGTTCTTC
size: -
V: TRBV10-3
J: TRBJ2-1
D: TRBD2

CDR3: CASNSGTGRIDTQYF
DNA: TGTGCCAGCAACTCCGGGACAGGGAGAATAGATACGCAGTATTTT
size: -
V: TRBV28
J: TRBJ2-3
D: TRBD1

CDR3: CASSGHTVAYEQYF
DNA: TGTGCCAGCAGCGGACACACGGTCGCCTACGAGCAGTACTTC
size: few
V: TRBV21-1
J: TRBJ2-7
D: -

CDR3: CSAQGPGDTDTQYF
DNA: TGCAGTGCTCAGGGACCGGGGGACACAGATACGCAGTATTTT
size: -
V: TRBV20-1
J: TRBJ2-3
D: -

CDR3: CASWGLALNEQYF
DNA: TGTGCCAGCTGGGGGCTAGCCCTTAATGAGCAGTACTTC
size: few
V: TRBV7-2
J: TRBJ2-7
D: -

CDR3: CASSSGLGYTF
DNA: TGTGCCAGCAGTTCGGGGCTTGGCTACACCTTC
size: few
V: TRBV6-5
J: TRBJ1-2
D: -

CDR3: CASSINSGYNEQFF
DNA: TGTGCCAGTAGTATTAATAGCGGGTACAATGAGCAGTTCTTC
size: -
V: TRBV19
J: TRBJ2-1
D: TRBD2

CDR3: CASSQDHVGDRNEQFF
DNA: TGTGCCAGCAGCCAAGATCATGTAGGGGATAGGAATGAGCAGTTCTTC
size: few
V: TRBV14
J: TRBJ2-1
D: -

CDR3: CASSQAHGGEQFF
DNA: TGTGCCAGCAGCCAAGCACACGGCGGTGAGCAGTTCTTC
size: -
V: TRBV14
J: TRBJ2-1
D: -